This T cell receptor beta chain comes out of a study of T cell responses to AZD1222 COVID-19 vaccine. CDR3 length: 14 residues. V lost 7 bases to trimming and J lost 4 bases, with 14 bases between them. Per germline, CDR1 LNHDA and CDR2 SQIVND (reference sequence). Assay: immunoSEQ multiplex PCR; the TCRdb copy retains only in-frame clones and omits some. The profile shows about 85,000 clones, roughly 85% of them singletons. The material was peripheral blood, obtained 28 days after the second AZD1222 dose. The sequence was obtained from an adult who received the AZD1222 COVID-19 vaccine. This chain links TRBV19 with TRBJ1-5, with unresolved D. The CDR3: CASKGSRNNQPQHF. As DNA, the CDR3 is TGTGCCAGTAAGGGAAGCAGGAATAATCAGCCCCAGCATTTT.